This T cell receptor (beta chain) derives from a study of blood T cell repertoires in COVID-19. Across the whole study: Researchers got acute and convalescent COVID-19 samples from the United States, Italy and Spain. Sample material is recorded as cDNA or gDNA derived from T cells, B-cell-depleted T cells, or PBMCs.

Some clones are missing from TCRdb's copy, which holds only in-frame ones; the method was immunoSEQ multiplex PCR. The sample contains over 150,000 clones, around 85% of which appear only once. The CDR3 consists of 11 residues. Germline loops: CDR1 LGHDT, CDR2 YNNKEL (reference sequence). J lost 8 bases, V lost 7 bases, and 1 base had no gene match. Specimen: peripheral blood. The chain recombines TRBV3-1 (or the pseudogene TRBV3-2) with TRBJ1-1; TRBD1 aligns across 10 bases. This clonotype was sampled from a woman aged 80 or over with COVID-19, enrolled during active disease. DNA for the CDR3: TGTGCCAGCAAGACAGGGGGCGAAGCTTTCTTT. Translating gives CASKTGGEAFF.